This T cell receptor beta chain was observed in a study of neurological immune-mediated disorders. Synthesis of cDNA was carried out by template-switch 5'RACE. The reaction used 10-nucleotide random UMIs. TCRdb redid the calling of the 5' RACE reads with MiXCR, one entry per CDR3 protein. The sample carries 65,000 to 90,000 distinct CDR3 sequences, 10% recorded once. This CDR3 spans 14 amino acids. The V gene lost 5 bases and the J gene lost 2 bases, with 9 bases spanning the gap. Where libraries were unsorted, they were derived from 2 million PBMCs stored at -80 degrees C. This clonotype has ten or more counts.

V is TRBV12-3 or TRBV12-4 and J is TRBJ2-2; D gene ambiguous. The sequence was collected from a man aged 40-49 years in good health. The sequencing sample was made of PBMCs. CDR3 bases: TGTGCCAGCAGTCCTCGCCAAAACACCGGGGAGCTGTTTTTT. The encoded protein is CASSPRQNTGELFF.